The 8 T cell receptor beta chains reported below all come from one sample, sequenced in a study of T cell responses to AZD1222 COVID-19 vaccine. Here immunoSEQ multiplex PCR was the method, and the copy in TCRdb shows in-frame clones only, minus some. The sample has about 150,000 clones; 75% to 95% are singletons. Sequenced material: peripheral blood, taken on day 0 of AZD1222 vaccination. The receptors shown here come from an adult in good health.

Only one count was recorded for this clone. This chain joins TRBV11-2 and TRBJ2-7; D is uncertain. V was shortened by 1 base and J by 4 bases, with 5 bases between the two germline ends. The germline V gene has CDR1 SGHAT and CDR2 FQNNGV. The CDR3 is made up of 12 amino acids. In nucleotides, the CDR3 is TGTGCCAGCAGCTTAGGCACTTACGAGCAGTACTTC. It translates to CASSLGTYEQYF.

CDR3 DNA: TGTGCCAGTACTTCATCGAATAGCAATCAGCCCCAGCATTTT. Translating gives CASTSSNSNQPQHF. The rearrangement uses TRBV19 and TRBJ1-5; D remains unclear. CDR3 length: 14 amino acids. Germline CDR1 and CDR2: LNHDA and SQIVND (reference sequence). The ends were cut back, 7 bases at V and 0 bases at J, with 10 bases in the middle.

This rearrangement joins TRBV18 to TRBJ1-1; D is uncertain. The CDR3 extends over 13 amino acids. V lost 1 base and J lost 2, with 5 bases in between. The V gene's germline CDR1 is KGHSH and CDR2 LQKENI. The CDR3 is CASSPQTNTEAFF. The DNA of the CDR3 is TGTGCCAGCTCACCACAGACAAACACTGAAGCTTTCTTT.

The gene calls are TRBV16 and TRBJ2-2; D is unclear. This CDR3 is built from 14 residues. Between the trimmed V and J ends, which lost 0 bases and 2 bases, there was a span of 4 bases. Germline V CDR1 and CDR2: KGHSY, FQNENV. The CDR3 DNA is TGTGCCAGCAGCCAATCGCATAACACCGGGGAGCTGTTTTTT. Translated: CASSQSHNTGELFF.

This clone was picked up one time. Written as DNA, the CDR3 is TGTGCCAGCAGACCAGGACTAGCGGCCTACAATGAGCAGTTCTTC. Translating it yields CASRPGLAAYNEQFF. J is TRBJ2-1 and V is TRBV4-2, with 10 positions matching TRBD2. The CDR3 runs 15 residues. CDR1 and CDR2 (germline): LGHNA, YNFKEQ. J gave up 2 bases and V 6 bases, and 4 bases lay outside the gene matches.

This clone was seen only a few times. The chain has TRBV6-6 and TRBJ1-4; 9 bases agree with TRBD1. CDR3 length: 14 residues. Trimming at V came to 7 bases and at J to 5 bases, leaving 5 bases not matched to a gene. The germline V gene has CDR1 MNHNY and CDR2 SVGAGI (reference sequence). In DNA, the CDR3 is TGTGCCAGCACCGGGGACAGGGAGAATGAAAAACTGTTTTTT. This codes for CASTGDRENEKLFF.

This clone was seen a handful of times. This chain connects TRBV7-2 to TRBJ1-5; D not resolved. CDR1 is SGHTA and CDR2 is FQGNSA in the germline V gene. Between the trimmed V and J ends, which lost 4 bases and 5 bases, there was a span of 18 bases. CDR3 length: 16 amino acids. The CDR3 reads CASSYFGPGQDQPQHF. CDR3 bases: TGTGCCAGCAGCTATTTCGGGCCGGGTCAAGATCAGCCCCAGCATTTT.

J is TRBJ1-5 and V is TRBV20-1; D unclear. V was shortened by 3 bases and J by 1 base, with 10 bases between the two germline ends. The germline CDR1 and CDR2 sequences are DFQATT and SNEGSKA (reference sequence). CDR3 length: 14 residues. The CDR3 DNA is TGCAGTGCTAGTCCCGGGATAAGCAATCAGCCCCAGCATTTT. Translating it yields CSASPGISNQPQHF.